These 23 T cell receptor beta chains originate from one sample sequenced in a study of graft-versus-host responses after intestinal transplantation. The antigens of these receptors remain unknown. Clones were read by immunoSEQ multiplex PCR, and TCRdb kept only the in-frame ones, dropping some. The sample shows under 150,000 clones, about 93% of them seen only once. The specimen was unstimulated CD4+ T cells sorted from spleen or lymph node cells, collected before intestinal transplant. Source of these receptors: a human donor who received an intestinal transplant.

The chain uses TRBV2 and TRBJ1-5; no clear D gene. The ends were cut back, 4 bases at V and 0 bases at J, with 10 bases in the middle. The CDR3 is 15 residues long. CDR1 is SNHLY, CDR2 FYNNEI, per germline. As DNA, the CDR3 is TGTGCCAGCAGTGGGGCCTCTTATAGCAATCAGCCCCAGCATTTT. The encoded protein is CASSGASYSNQPQHF.

The V gene is TRBV12-5, the J gene TRBJ2-3; D possibly corresponds to TRBD2 (6 bases). The CDR3 length is 13 residues. Germline V gives CDR1 LGHNT, CDR2 FRNRAP. V lost 6 bases to trimming and J lost 5 bases, with 12 bases between them. CDR3 protein: CASGPRRGDTQYF. CDR3 nucleotides: TGTGCTAGTGGCCCCCGGCGGGGAGATACGCAGTATTTT.

The chain employs TRBV6-1 and TRBJ1-2; D gene ambiguous. V gave up 9 bases and J gave up 4 bases, with 12 bases separating them. The CDR3 contains 12 residues. Germline V gene sequence: CDR1 MNHNS, CDR2 SASEGT. CDR3 amino acids: CASRRDPYGYTF. DNA of the CDR3: TGTGCCAGTAGACGTGACCCCTATGGCTACACCTTC.

The V gene is TRBV28, the J gene TRBJ1-5; D is ambiguous. The germline gives CDR1 MDHEN, CDR2 SYDVKM. The CDR3 extends over 18 amino acids. Trimming pared 8 bases from V and 2 bases from J, leaving 25 bases between. CDR3 in DNA: TGTGCCAGCGGAAAGACCGGGATCACTGGACGTGGCAATCAGCCCCAGCATTTT. It codes for CASGKTGITGRGNQPQHF.

The count of this clone is one. V is TRBV6-5 and J is TRBJ1-1; perhaps TRBD1 as D (5 bases). The CDR3 loop spans 15 amino acids. The germline V gene encodes CDR1 MNHEY and CDR2 SVGAGI. Deletions cut 6 bases from V and 1 base from J, with 15 bases between. Here the CDR3 reads CASRGMGLRNTEAFF. The DNA for the CDR3 is TGTGCCAGCAGGGGGATGGGACTGAGGAACACTGAAGCTTTCTTT.

Details on this clone: The sample carries other DNA sequences with the same CDR3. The V call is TRBV7-2, the J call TRBJ2-7; D unclear. Germline V gene data show CDR1 as SGHTA and CDR2 as FQGNSA. The CDR3 has 12 amino acids. Trimming took 6 bases from V and 4 from J, leaving 10 bases between them. The CDR3 here is CASSSSRYEQYF. CDR3 DNA sequence: TGTGCCAGCAGTTCATCGCGATACGAGCAGTACTTC.

The chain carries TRBV6-5 and TRBJ2-7; 8 nucleotides align to TRBD2. V shed 8 bases and J 6 bases; nucleotides not matched to a gene: 9. The CDR3 totals 13 residues. Germline CDR1 MNHEY, CDR2 SVGAGI. CDR3 amino acids: CASRRAGVFEQYF. CDR3 DNA: TGTGCCAGCCGGAGAGCGGGAGTCTTCGAGCAGTACTTC.

The chain carries TRBV7-3 and TRBJ2-1, with TRBD2 identical over 12 bases. Germline CDR1 is SGHTA and CDR2 is FQGTGA. V trimming: 0 bases; J trimming: 0 bases; junction bases outside the gene matches: 6. The CDR3 consists of 19 residues. The CDR3, as DNA: TGTGCCAGCAGCTTAACGGCTAGCGGGAGGGGAGGCTCCTACAATGAGCAGTTCTTC. As protein: CASSLTASGRGGSYNEQFF.

The rearrangement links TRBV19 to TRBJ2-4; 7 bases are shared with TRBD1. This CDR3 is built from 18 residues. Germline values: CDR1 LNHDA, CDR2 SQIVND (reference sequence). V gave up 5 bases and J gave up 0 bases; unmatched junction bases: 13. CDR3 residues: CASSLGQAAPLAKNIQYF. Written as DNA, the CDR3 is TGTGCCAGTAGTCTAGGACAGGCGGCACCGCTAGCCAAAAACATTCAGTACTTC.

The chain couples TRBV5-8 to TRBJ1-1; TRBD1 aligns across 7 bases. The CDR3 contains 15 residues. Germline trimming cut 1 base from V and 4 bases from J; bases unmatched to any gene: 7. Per the germline V gene, CDR1 is SGHTS and CDR2 is YDEGEE. The CDR3 DNA is TGTGCCAGCAGCTTGTACAGGGGAGAGCGCACTGAAGCTTTCTTT. Amino acids: CASSLYRGERTEAFF.

CDR3 amino acids: CASSVDLGEGYEQYF. The DNA for the CDR3 is TGTGCCAGCAGCGTAGACTTGGGGGAGGGGTACGAGCAGTACTTC. The V gene is TRBV9, the J gene TRBJ2-7; 7 bases fit TRBD2. Germline V gene lookup returns CDR1 SGDLS and CDR2 YYNGEE. The J segment lost 4 bases and the V segment lost 0 bases, leaving 7 bases of the junction unmatched. The CDR3 has 15 amino acids.

The genes are TRBV6-5 and TRBJ2-3; TRBD2 agrees at 7 bases. CDR1 and CDR2 from the germline V gene are MNHEY and SVGAGI. Trimming removed 7 bases from V and 4 bases from J; junction bases left unmatched: 11. This CDR3 comprises 15 residues. The CDR3 DNA reads as TGTGCCAGCACCATGGCGGGAGAGCTCGCAGATACGCAGTATTTT. It is translated as CASTMAGELADTQYF.

The J gene is TRBJ2-7, the V gene TRBV11-2; D may match TRBD1 or TRBD2 (5 bases each). Looked up from germline, CDR1 is SGHAT and CDR2 is FQNNGV. The CDR3 has 14 residues. The germline V and J ends were trimmed by 0 bases and 7 bases, with 13 bases remaining between them. CDR3 nucleotide sequence: TGTGCCAGCAGCTTAGAGTGGGGACGGGGTGAGCAGTACTTC. It encodes CASSLEWGRGEQYF.

The chain links TRBV29-1 to TRBJ1-2; perhaps TRBD1 as D (5 bases). The CDR3 runs 12 residues. Germline-derived CDR1 and CDR2 are SQVTM and ANQGSEA. V was cut by 4 bases and J by 4 bases, with 10 bases left in between. CDR3 nucleotides: TGCAGCGTTGTGGACACAATCTATGGCTACACCTTC. As protein: CSVVDTIYGYTF.

This chain links TRBV7-9 with TRBJ1-2; perhaps TRBD1 as D (5 bases). This CDR3 has 14 residues. Germline CDR1 reads SEHNR; CDR2 reads FQNEAQ (reference sequence). The V gene lost 1 base and the J gene lost 4 bases, with 10 bases spanning the gap. CDR3 residues: CASSLETGAYGYTF. DNA of the CDR3: TGTGCCAGCAGCTTAGAAACAGGAGCCTATGGCTACACCTTC.

The chain is built from TRBV28 and TRBJ2-6; tentatively, D is TRBD1 (6 bases). V was trimmed by 3 bases and J by 2 bases, leaving 11 bases between them. Per the germline V gene, CDR1 is MDHEN and CDR2 is SYDVKM. The CDR3 runs to 16 residues. The CDR3 DNA follows: TGTGCCAGCAGTTTGGGAGCAGGGGCTGGGGCCAACGTCCTGACTTTC. Amino acids: CASSLGAGAGANVLTF.

The chain employs TRBV5-1 and TRBJ1-5, with 7 bases matching TRBD1. This CDR3 comprises 15 residues. Losses at the gene ends were 4 bases for V and 6 bases for J; bases not matched to a gene: 10. Germline V gene sequence: CDR1 SGHRS, CDR2 YFSETQ. The CDR3 is CASSPTTGEGQPQHF. The CDR3 DNA follows: TGCGCCAGCAGCCCCACCACAGGGGAGGGTCAGCCCCAGCATTTT.

A remark on this clone: This is likely a read error, given that the CDR3 carries no conserved phenylalanine or tryptophan at its end. Because the CDR3's place on the DNA is in doubt, the DNA is left out and the CDR3 is given as listed by TCRdb. CDR3: CASLDLSG. This chain joins TRBV6-5 and TRBJ2-7; the table assigns TRBD1, which was not confirmed against the DNA. Germline CDR1 is MNHEY and CDR2 is SVGAGI. A total of 8 residues make up the CDR3, ends included.

A single count supports this clone. This chain links TRBV11-2 with TRBJ2-2; TRBD2 matches at 13 bases. CDR3 size: 16 residues. The germline gives CDR1 SGHAT, CDR2 FQNNGV. Trimming at V came to 4 bases and at J to 3 bases, leaving 2 bases not matched to a gene. The CDR3 loop reads CASSSLAGGYTGELFF. The CDR3 DNA is TGTGCCAGCAGCTCACTAGCGGGAGGGTACACCGGGGAGCTGTTTTTT. Looking up the rest from reference TRBV11-2 and TRBJ2-2 gives the full variable domain: EAGVAQSPRYKIIEKRQSVAFWCNPISGHATLYWYQQILGQGPKLLIQFQNNGVVDDSQLPKDRFSAERLKGVDSTLKIQPAKLEDSAVYLCASSSLAGGYTGELFFGEGSRLTVL.

The chain recombines TRBV4-2 with TRBJ2-1; D might be TRBD1 (5 bases). In germline, CDR1 is LGHNA, CDR2 YNFKEQ. The germline V and J ends were trimmed by 6 bases and 0 bases, with 18 bases remaining between them. The CDR3 runs 17 residues. CDR3 in amino acids: CASRSMGKGDSYNEQFF. As DNA, the CDR3 is TGTGCCAGCAGAAGTATGGGGAAAGGGGACTCCTACAATGAGCAGTTCTTC.

This rearrangement joins TRBV28 to TRBJ1-1, with D uncertain. The CDR3 runs to 14 residues. Trimming removed 4 bases at V and 6 bases at J, with 15 bases between. Germline assignment: CDR1 MDHEN and CDR2 SYDVKM. The CDR3 DNA reads TGTGCCAGCAGTTCAGGTGGAACAATCGCTGAAGCTTTCTTT. This sequence encodes CASSSGGTIAEAFF. Full variable domain (rest looked up from reference TRBV28 and TRBJ1-1): DVKVTQSSRYLVKRTGEKVFLECVQDMDHENMFWYRQDPGLGLRLIYFSYDVKMKEKGDIPEGYSVSREKKERFSLILESASTNQTSMYLCASSSGGTIAEAFFGQGTRLTVV.

The rearrangement links TRBV11-2 to TRBJ2-1; perhaps TRBD1 as D (6 bases). The germline CDR1 and CDR2 sequences are SGHAT and FQNNGV. Trimming took off 3 bases at V and 4 bases at J, with 19 bases between the two ends. The CDR3 length is 17 residues. DNA of the CDR3: TGTGCCAGCAGCTTTAAATACGGCAGGGGCACTTACAATGAGCAGTTCTTC. It encodes CASSFKYGRGTYNEQFF.

The genes are TRBV27 and TRBJ1-2; maybe TRBD1 (5 bases). Trimming removed 0 bases from V and 4 bases from J, with 6 bases in between. CDR3 length equals 13 residues. Germline V gene data show CDR1 as MNHEY and CDR2 as SMNVEV (reference sequence). Written as DNA, the CDR3 is TGTGCCAGCAGTTTATCCGGGGCCTATGGCTACACCTTC. Its translation is CASSLSGAYGYTF.